This section outlines one T cell receptor beta chain sequence together with its context. Its recognized antigen is unknown. No base-level quality is on record; no much larger clone is a single base apart. This record belongs to a study of tumor and adjacent non-tumor tissue in lung cancer (dated by TCRdb to the late 2010s). With regard to the full study: By cancer type, the cohort comprised some twelve adenocarcinoma patients, a couple of squamous cell carcinoma patients and 1 small cell lung cancer patient. The 15 or so patients were aged about 30 to 76 years, included roughly ten men and 5 women, and had TNM stage I to III disease. Sequencing produced about 130,000,000 productive TCRbeta reads in total, an average of around 4.2 million reads per sample. Bulk TCRbeta repertoires were compared between lung tumor tissue and matched distant non-tumor lung tissue obtained from over 13 lung cancer patients. TCRbeta CDR3 sequencing was performed on roughly 27 paired specimens, with one tumor sample and one normal lung sample collected per patient. Overall study outcomes, separate from this receptor: Significantly higher TCR diversity (inverse Simpson) was observed in tumor tissue than in normal lung tissue (approximately 430 vs 150, P = 0.0075, Mann-Whitney U test). Peripheral blood was not sequenced, so blood TCRbeta repertoires in these lung cancer patients were not examined. The top 100 clones made up a significantly larger cumulative share of the repertoire in normal lung than in tumor tissue. With only about 16 patients in the cohort, the authors noted that larger samples and more detailed clinical data are needed. TCR diversity was significantly higher in younger patients, and greater tumor TCR diversity was associated with shorter overall survival and shorter disease-free survival. Neither the sequencing platform nor unique molecular identifiers are mentioned in the methods.

Library generation was performed with multiplex PCR. The instrument given in TCRdb is Illumina HiSeq 2500. TCRbeta libraries were built by three rounds of nested PCR using primers (Table S4), following protocols modified from ARM-PCR. Before sequencing, PCR products of 200-500 bp were cut from the gel and purified using the QIAquick gel extraction kit. On the authors' methods: Trimmomatic was used to clean the reads, FLASH merged the cleaned reads into complete CDR3 sequences, and MiTCR assigned the sequences to V(D)J germline segments. VDJtools was used to compute clonal diversity as the inverse Simpson's index. In-frame sequences without a premature stop codon were defined as productive reads. In-frame beta chains were kept once TCRdb had trimmed the public reads at Q25 with fastp and called clones with MiXCR. Every CDR3 protein is listed once, alongside the most common genes and DNA of its rows. These V and J calls are TCRdb output, not the study's own analysis. This sample gives roughly 120,000 distinct CDR3 sequences in total; roughly 80% of them show up just once. 35% to 40% of the sample lies in the top ten.

Relative to germline, V is 7 bases shorter and J is 13 bases shorter, with 23 bases between their ends. Spanning cysteine to phenylalanine, the CDR3 consists of 12 amino acids. Kept here is only the CDR3 DNA, which spans 36 bases and is read in frame from base 1. Sequences DFQATT (CDR1) and SNEGSKA (CDR2) are obtained from the germline V gene (reference sequence). RNA was extracted from bulk unsorted tissue and checked for quality with a NanoDrop ND-1000 and an Agilent 2100. Donors were newly diagnosed lung cancer patients admitted for thoracic surgery in China between August and November 2014, without prior chemotherapy. The study excluded patients who had received radiotherapy or chemotherapy before or who had another cancer at the same time. Surgical tissue pieces of about 1-2.3 cm3 were preserved in RNAlater solution and were kept at -80 degrees C until use.

The origin of this receptor is a woman aged 55-75 years with non-small cell lung cancer. The source material was lung tumor tissue. Recombination linked TRBV20-1 to TRBJ2-7; the D segment could be TRBD2, given 5 matching bases. The encoded CDR3 is CSVEGASSGQYF. The DNA sequence is TGCAGTGTCGAGGGTGCGTCCTCTGGGCAATACTTC.